This entry lists 8 T cell receptor beta chains sequenced from one sample in a study of T-cell reconstitution after alpha-beta-depleted transplantation in children. The authors prepared the TCRbeta library with unique molecular identifiers. TCRdb recomputed calls from the PCR reads with MiXCR, one row per CDR3 protein. The sample holds about 640,000 distinct CDR3 sequences; roughly 15% are singletons and the top ten take 0.9% to 1.2%. Specimen: PBMCs from the stem cell graft donor, collected from the stem cell graft. All receptors derive from a human donor who donated a stem cell graft to a child with acute myeloid leukemia.

J is TRBJ1-3 and V is TRBV7-2; D might be TRBD1 (5 bases). Per germline, CDR1 SGHTA and CDR2 FQGNSA. The CDR3 is 17 residues long. Trimming removed 1 base from V and 4 bases from J, with 17 bases in between. The CDR3 DNA reads as TGTGCCAGCAGCTTAGTTTCGTCCCCAGGGAGCGGAAACACCATATATTTT. Translation gives CASSLVSSPGSGNTIYF.

The V gene is TRBV5-5, the J gene TRBJ2-7; 8 nucleotides align to TRBD2. Per germline, CDR1 SGHKS and CDR2 YYEKEE (reference sequence). The ends lost 5 bases at V and 0 bases at J; junction bases unmatched: 13. The CDR3 length is 17 residues. CDR3 in DNA: TGTGCCAGCAGGGGTACTCCCGGACTAGCCTTCTCCTACGAGCAGTACTTC. Protein: CASRGTPGLAFSYEQYF.

This clonotype was seen repeatedly, ten times or more. V gene TRBV29-1 combines with J gene TRBJ1-1; unclear D gene. Looked up from germline, CDR1 is SQVTM and CDR2 is ANQGSEA. The CDR3 consists of 13 residues. Deletions cut 7 bases from V and 1 base from J, with 13 bases between. Here the CDR3 reads CSGLTERNTEAFF. The CDR3 DNA sequence: TGCAGCGGACTTACAGAAAGGAACACTGAAGCTTTCTTT.

The chain recombines TRBV7-2 with TRBJ2-7, with TRBD2 identical over 10 bases. V shed 3 bases, J shed 3 bases, and the junction held 2 bases outside the gene matches. The CDR3 sequence is 14 residues long. The germline CDR1 and CDR2 sequences are SGHTA and FQGNSA. CDR3 nucleotide sequence: TGTGCCAGCAGCTTCAGGACTAGCGGCTACGAGCAGTACTTC. It specifies CASSFRTSGYEQYF.

This clonotype was observed many times. The chain couples TRBV27 to TRBJ2-2; the D is unclear. CDR1 is MNHEY, CDR2 SMNVEV, per germline (reference sequence). V was cut by 10 bases and J by 0 bases, with 18 bases left in between. CDR3 length equals 16 residues. The DNA of the CDR3 is TGTGCCACCCGATCGGAAGGGATGACGAACACCGGGGAGCTGTTTTTT. Translated: CATRSEGMTNTGELFF.

This clonotype was seen a handful of times. The chain has TRBV5-8 and TRBJ2-2; tentative D call: TRBD2 (5 bases). The length of the CDR3 is 15 residues. Germline lookup yields CDR1 SGHTS and CDR2 YDEGEE. V lost 1 base, J lost 4 bases, and 11 bases lay in between. DNA of the CDR3: TGTGCCAGCAGCTTGTTAGCGACAATCACCGGGGAGCTGTTTTTT. Protein product: CASSLLATITGELFF. Together with reference TRBV5-8 and TRBJ2-2, the CDR3 gives the full variable domain: EAGVTQSPTHLIKTRGQQATLRCSPISGHTSVYWYQQALGLGLQFLLWYDEGEERNRGNFPPRFSGRQFPNYSSELNVNALELEDSALYLCASSLLATITGELFFGEGSRLTVL.

This clonotype was found many times. The chain couples TRBV20-1 to TRBJ2-1, with a tentative D call TRBD2 (7 bases). This CDR3 comprises 15 residues. Trimming took off 2 bases at V and 6 bases at J, with 17 bases between the two ends. Germline lookup yields CDR1 DFQATT and CDR2 SNEGSKA (reference sequence). The CDR3 DNA reads as TGCAGTGCTAGATCGGGGGGCGTGGGCGGCAATGAGCAGTTCTTC. As protein: CSARSGGVGGNEQFF.

V and J are TRBV6-6 and TRBJ1-4, with D possibly being TRBD1 (5 bases). Trimming left V 8 bases short and J 8 bases short, with 15 bases between. Germline V gene data show CDR1 as MNHNY and CDR2 as SVGAGI (reference sequence). This CDR3 has 13 amino acids. The CDR3: CASGGSAGEKLFF. Written as DNA, the CDR3 is TGTGCCAGCGGTGGGAGCGCAGGGGAAAAACTGTTTTTT.